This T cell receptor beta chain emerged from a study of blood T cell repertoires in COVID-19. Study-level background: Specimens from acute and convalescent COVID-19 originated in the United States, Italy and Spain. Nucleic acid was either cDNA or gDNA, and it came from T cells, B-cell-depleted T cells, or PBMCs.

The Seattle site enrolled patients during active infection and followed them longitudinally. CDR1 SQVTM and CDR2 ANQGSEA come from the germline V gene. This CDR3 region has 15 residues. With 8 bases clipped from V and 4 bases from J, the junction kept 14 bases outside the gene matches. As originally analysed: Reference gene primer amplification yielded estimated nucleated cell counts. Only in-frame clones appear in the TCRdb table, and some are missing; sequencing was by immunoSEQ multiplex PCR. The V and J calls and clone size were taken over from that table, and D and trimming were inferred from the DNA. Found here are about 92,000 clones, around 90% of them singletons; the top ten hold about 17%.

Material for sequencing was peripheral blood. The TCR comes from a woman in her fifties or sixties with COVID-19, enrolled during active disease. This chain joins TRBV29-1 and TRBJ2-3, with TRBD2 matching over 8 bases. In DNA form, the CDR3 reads TGCAGCTTCCCGGGGGCGGGGGGCGTATCAGATACGCAGTATTTT. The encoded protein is CSFPGAGGVSDTQYF.